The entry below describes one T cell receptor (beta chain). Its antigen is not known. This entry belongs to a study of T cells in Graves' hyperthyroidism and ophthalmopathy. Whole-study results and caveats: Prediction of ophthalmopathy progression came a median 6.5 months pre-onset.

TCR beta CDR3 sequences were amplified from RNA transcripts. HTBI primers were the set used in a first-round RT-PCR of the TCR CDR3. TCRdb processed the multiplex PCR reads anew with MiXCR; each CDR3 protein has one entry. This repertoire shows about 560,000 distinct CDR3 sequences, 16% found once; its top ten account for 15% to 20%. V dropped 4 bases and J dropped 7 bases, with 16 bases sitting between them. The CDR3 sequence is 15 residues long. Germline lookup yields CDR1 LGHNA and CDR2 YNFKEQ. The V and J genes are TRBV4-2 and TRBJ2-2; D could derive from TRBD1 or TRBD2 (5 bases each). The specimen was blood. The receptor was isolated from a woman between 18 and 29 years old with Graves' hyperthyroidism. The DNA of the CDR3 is TGTGCCAGCAGCCGACCTAGGGGAGCCAGCGGGGAGCTGTTTTTT. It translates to CASSRPRGASGELFF.